This TCR beta chain was obtained from a study of regulatory T cells in long-lasting Graves disease. About the research overall: The criterion for persistent Graves' disease was over 5 years of antithyroid drugs with positive TSH receptor antibodies.

Time point reported: persistent/refractory GD, antithyroid drugs over 5 years with positive TRAb. The authors made the TCR library using RNA they extracted from PBMCs. Ten or more counts support this clonotype. Arm-PCR of CDR3 regions and iRepertoire HTBI primers were the basis on which TCR beta libraries were built. TCRdb analysed the multiplex PCR reads with MiXCR anew, one entry per CDR3 protein. Altogether a few hundred thousand distinct CDR3 sequences are present, 20% to 25% being singletons, with the ten largest covering roughly three fifths. The CDR3 is 13 amino acids. V shed 5 bases and J shed 6 bases, with 14 bases lying between them. Germline CDR1 and CDR2: SGHTA and FQGNSA.

This sequence joins TRBV7-2 and TRBJ2-7, with D possibly being TRBD2 (5 bases). This TCR was recovered from a female donor with Graves disease. The sequencing used peripheral blood mononuclear cells (PBMCs), collected when the disease was refractory, from a patient treated with antithyroid drugs. CDR3 residues: CASSPTSGSEQYF. For the CDR3, the DNA is TGTGCCAGCAGCCCCACCAGTGGGAGCGAGCAGTACTTC.